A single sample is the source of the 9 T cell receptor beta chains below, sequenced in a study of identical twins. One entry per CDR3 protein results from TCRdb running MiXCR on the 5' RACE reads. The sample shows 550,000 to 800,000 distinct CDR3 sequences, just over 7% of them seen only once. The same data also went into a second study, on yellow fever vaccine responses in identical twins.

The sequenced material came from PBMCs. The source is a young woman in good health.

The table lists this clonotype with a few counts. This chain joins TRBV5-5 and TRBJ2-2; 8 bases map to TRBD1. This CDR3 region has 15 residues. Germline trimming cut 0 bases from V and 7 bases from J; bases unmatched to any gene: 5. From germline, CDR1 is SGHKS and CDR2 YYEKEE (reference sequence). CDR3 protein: CASSLGTGRGGELFF. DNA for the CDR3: TGTGCCAGCAGCTTGGGGACAGGGAGAGGCGGGGAGCTGTTTTTT. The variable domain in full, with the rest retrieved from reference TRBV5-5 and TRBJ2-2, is DAGVTQSPTHLIKTRGQQVTLRCSPISGHKSVSWYQQVLGQGPQFIFQYYEKEERGRGNFPDRFSARQFPNYSSELNVNALLLGDSALYLCASSLGTGRGGELFFGEGSRLTVL.

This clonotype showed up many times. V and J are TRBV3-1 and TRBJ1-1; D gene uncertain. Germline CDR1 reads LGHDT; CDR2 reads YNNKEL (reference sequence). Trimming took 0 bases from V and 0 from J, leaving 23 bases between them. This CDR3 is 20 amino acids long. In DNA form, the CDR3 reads TGTGCCAGCAGCCAAGACCAGGACGGCCTAACCGGGCTCATGAACACTGAAGCTTTCTTT. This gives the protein CASSQDQDGLTGLMNTEAFF.

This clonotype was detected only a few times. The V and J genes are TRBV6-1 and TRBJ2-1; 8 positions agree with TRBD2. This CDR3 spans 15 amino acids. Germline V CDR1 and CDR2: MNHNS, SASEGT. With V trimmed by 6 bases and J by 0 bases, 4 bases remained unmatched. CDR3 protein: CASRPGGVSYNEQFF. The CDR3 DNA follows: TGTGCCAGCAGACCCGGGGGGGTCTCCTACAATGAGCAGTTCTTC.

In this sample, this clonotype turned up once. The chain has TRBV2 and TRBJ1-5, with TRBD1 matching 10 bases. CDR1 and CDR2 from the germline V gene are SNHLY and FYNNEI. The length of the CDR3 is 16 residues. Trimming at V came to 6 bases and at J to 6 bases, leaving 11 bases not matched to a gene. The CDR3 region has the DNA TGTGCCAGCAGGCGAGGAGGGACAGGGGTCGGTCAGCCCCAGCATTTT. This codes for CASRRGGTGVGQPQHF.

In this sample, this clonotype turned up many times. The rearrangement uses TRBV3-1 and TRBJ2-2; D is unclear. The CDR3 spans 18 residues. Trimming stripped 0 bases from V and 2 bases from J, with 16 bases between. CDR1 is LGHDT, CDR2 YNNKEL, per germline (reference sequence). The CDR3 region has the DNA TGTGCCAGCAGCCAAGATAGGATCGGCTGGATCAACACCGGGGAGCTGTTTTTT. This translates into CASSQDRIGWINTGELFF.

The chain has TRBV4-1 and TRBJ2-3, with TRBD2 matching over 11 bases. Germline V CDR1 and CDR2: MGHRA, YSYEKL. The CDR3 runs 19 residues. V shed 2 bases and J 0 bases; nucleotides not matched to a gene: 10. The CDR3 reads CASSQLGLAEPSSTDTQYF. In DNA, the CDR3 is TGCGCCAGCAGCCAACTGGGACTAGCGGAACCTTCTAGCACAGATACGCAGTATTTT.

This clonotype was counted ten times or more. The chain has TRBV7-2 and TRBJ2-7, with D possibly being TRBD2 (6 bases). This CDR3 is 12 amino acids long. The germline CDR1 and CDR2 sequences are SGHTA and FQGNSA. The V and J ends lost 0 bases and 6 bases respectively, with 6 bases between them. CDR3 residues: CASSLAGGEQYV. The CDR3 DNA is TGTGCCAGCAGCTTAGCGGGAGGCGAGCAGTACGTC.

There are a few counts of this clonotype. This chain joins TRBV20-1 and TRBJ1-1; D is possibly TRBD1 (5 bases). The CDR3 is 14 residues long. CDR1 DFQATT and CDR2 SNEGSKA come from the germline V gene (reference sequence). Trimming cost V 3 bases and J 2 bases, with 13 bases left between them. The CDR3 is CSASSGAKNTEAFF. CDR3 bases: TGCAGTGCTAGCTCCGGGGCCAAAAACACTGAAGCTTTCTTT.

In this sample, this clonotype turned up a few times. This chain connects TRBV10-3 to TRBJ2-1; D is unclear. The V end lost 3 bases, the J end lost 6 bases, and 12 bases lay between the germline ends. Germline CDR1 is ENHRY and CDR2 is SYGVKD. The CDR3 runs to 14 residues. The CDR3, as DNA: TGTGCCATCAGTGACCAGGTTAGCCGCAATGAGCAGTTCTTC. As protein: CAISDQVSRNEQFF.